This T cell receptor beta chain emerged from a study of OX40 agonist ivuxolimab in advanced cancers. The table came from immunoSEQ multiplex PCR; TCRdb's copy has only in-frame clones and leaves some out. This table holds fewer than 45,000 clones, 89% found once. Germline V lookup: CDR1 MNHEY, CDR2 SMNVEV (reference sequence). CDR3 length: 14 amino acids. The V end was cut by 2 bases, the J end by 7 bases, with 12 bases between. V gene TRBV27 combines with J gene TRBJ1-5; a possible D gene is TRBD1 (6 bases). Sequencing was performed on CD4+ or CD8+ T cells sorted from blood, taken in a trial of the OX40 agonist ivuxolimab. The TCR originated in an adult with an advanced solid tumor such as melanoma, head and neck, liver or kidney cancer. Here the CDR3 reads CASSLAGERQPQHF. DNA of the CDR3: TGTGCCAGCAGTTTAGCAGGGGAGCGCCAGCCCCAGCATTTT.